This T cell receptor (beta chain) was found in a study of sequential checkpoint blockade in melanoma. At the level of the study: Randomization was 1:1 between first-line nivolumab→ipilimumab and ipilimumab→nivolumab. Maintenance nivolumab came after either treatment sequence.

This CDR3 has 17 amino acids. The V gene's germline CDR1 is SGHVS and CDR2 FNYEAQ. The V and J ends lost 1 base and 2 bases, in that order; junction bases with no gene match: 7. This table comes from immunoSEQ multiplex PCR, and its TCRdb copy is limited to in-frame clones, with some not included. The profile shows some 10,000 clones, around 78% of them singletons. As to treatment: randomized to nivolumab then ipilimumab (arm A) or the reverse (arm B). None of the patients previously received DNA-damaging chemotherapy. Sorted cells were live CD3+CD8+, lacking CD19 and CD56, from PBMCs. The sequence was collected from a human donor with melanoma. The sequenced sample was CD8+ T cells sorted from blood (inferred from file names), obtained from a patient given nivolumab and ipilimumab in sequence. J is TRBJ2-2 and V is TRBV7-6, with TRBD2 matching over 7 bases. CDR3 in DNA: TGTGCCAGCAGCTTAGGGTCACCTAGCGGCAACACCGGGGAGCTGTTTTTT. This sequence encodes CASSLGSPSGNTGELFF.